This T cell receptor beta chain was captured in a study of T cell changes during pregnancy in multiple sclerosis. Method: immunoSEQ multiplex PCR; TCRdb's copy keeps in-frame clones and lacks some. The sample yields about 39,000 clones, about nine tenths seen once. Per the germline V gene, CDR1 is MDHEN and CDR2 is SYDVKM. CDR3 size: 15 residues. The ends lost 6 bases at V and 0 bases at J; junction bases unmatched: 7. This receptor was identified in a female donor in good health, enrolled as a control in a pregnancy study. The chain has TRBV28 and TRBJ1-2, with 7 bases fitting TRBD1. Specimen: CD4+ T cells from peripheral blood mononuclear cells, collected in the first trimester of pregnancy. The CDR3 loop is CASRIGGTANYGYTF. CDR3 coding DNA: TGTGCCAGCAGAATAGGAGGGACAGCTAACTATGGCTACACCTTC.